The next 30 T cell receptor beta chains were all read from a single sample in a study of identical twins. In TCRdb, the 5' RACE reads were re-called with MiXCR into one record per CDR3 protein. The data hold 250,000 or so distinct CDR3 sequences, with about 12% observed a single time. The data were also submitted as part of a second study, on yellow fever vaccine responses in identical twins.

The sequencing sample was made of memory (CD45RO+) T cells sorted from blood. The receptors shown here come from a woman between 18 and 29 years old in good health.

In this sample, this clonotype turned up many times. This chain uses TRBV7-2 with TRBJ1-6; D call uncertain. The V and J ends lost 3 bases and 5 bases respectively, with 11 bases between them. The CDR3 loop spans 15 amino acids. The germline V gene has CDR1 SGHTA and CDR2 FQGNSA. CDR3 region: CASSLRWGDNSPLHF. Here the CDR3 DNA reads TGTGCCAGCAGCTTGCGTTGGGGAGATAATTCACCCCTCCACTTT.

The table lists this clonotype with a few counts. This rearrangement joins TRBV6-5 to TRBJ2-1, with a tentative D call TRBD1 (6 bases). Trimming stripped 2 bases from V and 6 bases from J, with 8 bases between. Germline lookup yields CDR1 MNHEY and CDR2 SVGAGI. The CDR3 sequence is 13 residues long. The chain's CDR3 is CASSYQGTNEQFF. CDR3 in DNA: TGTGCCAGCAGTTACCAGGGGACCAATGAGCAGTTCTTC.

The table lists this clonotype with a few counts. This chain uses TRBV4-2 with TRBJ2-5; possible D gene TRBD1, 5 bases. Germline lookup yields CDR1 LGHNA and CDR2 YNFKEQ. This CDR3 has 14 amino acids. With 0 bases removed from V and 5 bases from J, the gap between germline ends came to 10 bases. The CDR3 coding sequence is TGTGCCAGCAGCCAAGATCGCAGGGATGAGACCCAGTACTTC. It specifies CASSQDRRDETQYF.

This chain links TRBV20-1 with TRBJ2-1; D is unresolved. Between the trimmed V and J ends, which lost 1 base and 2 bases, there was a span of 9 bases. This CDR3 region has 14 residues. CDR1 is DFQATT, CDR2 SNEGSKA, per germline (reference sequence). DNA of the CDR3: TGCAGTGCTAGAGTAATTAGGGCCTACAATGAGCAGTTCTTC. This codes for CSARVIRAYNEQFF.

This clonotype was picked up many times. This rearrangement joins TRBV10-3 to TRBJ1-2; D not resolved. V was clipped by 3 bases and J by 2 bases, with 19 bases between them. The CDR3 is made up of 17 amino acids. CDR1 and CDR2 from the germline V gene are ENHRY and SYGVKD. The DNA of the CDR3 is TGTGCCATCAGTGAAAAGGTTTCCAAGAATGAAAACTATGGCTACACCTTC. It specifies CAISEKVSKNENYGYTF.

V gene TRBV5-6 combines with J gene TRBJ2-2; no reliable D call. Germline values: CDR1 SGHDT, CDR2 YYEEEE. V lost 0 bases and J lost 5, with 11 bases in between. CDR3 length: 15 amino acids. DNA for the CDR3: TGTGCCAGCAGCTTGGTCAGCACTAAGACCGGGGAGCTGTTTTTT. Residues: CASSLVSTKTGELFF.

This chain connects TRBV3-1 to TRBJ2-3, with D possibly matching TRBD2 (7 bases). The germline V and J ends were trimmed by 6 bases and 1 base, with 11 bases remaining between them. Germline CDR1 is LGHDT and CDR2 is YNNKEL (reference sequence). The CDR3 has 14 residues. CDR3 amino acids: CASSWGGGTDTQYF. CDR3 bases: TGTGCCAGCAGTTGGGGGGGCGGCACAGATACGCAGTATTTT.

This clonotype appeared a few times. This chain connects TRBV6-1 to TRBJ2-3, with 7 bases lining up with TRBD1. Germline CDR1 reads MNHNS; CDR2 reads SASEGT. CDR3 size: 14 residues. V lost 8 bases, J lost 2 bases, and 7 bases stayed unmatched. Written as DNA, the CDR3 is TGTGCCAGCCAGAAGGGACAGATCACAGATACGCAGTATTTT. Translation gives CASQKGQITDTQYF.

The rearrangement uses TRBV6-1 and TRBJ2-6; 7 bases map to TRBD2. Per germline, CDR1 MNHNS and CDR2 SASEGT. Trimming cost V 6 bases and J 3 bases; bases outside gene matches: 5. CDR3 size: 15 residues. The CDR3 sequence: CASRTGGIGANVLTF. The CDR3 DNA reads TGTGCCAGCAGGACGGGGGGTATTGGGGCCAACGTCCTGACTTTC.

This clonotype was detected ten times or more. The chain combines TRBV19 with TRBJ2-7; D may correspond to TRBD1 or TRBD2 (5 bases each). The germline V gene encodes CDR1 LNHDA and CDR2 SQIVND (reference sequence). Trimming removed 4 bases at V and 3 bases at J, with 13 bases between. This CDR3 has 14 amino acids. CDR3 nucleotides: TGTGCCAGTAGTAGGGGGACCGACAGCTACGAGCAGTACTTC. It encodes CASSRGTDSYEQYF.

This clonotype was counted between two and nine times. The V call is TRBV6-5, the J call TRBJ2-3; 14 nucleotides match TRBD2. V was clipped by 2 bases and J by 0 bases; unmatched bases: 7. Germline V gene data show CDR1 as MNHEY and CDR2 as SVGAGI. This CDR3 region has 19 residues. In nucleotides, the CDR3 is TGTGCCAGCAGTTACCGGGGACTAGCGGGAGCGACAAGCACAGATACGCAGTATTTT. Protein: CASSYRGLAGATSTDTQYF.

CDR3 in amino acids: CASSWAVGSRFEQYF. The CDR3 DNA reads as TGTGCCAGCAGCTGGGCTGTAGGGAGCCGATTCGAGCAGTACTTC. The genes are TRBV7-2 and TRBJ2-7, with D maybe TRBD2 (5 bases). Germline assignment: CDR1 SGHTA and CDR2 FQGNSA. The CDR3 runs 15 residues. Between the trimmed V and J ends, which lost 4 bases and 6 bases, there was a span of 19 bases.

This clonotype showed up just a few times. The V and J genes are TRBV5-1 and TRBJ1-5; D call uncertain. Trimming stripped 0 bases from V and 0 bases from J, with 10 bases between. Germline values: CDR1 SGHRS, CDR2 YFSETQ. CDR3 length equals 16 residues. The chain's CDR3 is CASSLDLTASNQPQHF. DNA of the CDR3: TGCGCCAGCAGCTTGGACCTCACGGCTAGCAATCAGCCCCAGCATTTT.

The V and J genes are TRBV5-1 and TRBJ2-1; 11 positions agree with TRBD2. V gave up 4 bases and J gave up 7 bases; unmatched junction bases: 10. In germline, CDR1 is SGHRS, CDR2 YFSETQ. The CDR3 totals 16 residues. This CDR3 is CASSPTIAGGPNEQFF. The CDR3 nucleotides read TGCGCCAGCAGCCCAACTATAGCGGGAGGGCCAAATGAGCAGTTCTTC.

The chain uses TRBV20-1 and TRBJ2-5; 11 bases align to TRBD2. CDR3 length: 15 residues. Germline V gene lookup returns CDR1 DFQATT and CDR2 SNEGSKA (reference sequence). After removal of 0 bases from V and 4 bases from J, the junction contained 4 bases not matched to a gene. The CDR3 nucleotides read TGCAGTGCTAGAGATTTAGCGGGGGGGCGAGAGACCCAGTACTTC. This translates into CSARDLAGGRETQYF.

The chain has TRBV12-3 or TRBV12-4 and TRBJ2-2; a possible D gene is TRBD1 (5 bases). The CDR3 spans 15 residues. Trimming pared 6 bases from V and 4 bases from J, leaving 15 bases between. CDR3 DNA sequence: TGTGCCAGCAGACAGGACATGTGGTCCACCGGGGAGCTGTTTTTT. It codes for CASRQDMWSTGELFF.

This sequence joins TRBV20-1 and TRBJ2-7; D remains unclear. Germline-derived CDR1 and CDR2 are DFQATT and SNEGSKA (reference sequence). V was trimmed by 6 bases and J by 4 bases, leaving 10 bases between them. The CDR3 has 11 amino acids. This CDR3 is CSAPSVYEQYF. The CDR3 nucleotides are TGCAGTGCCCCCTCAGTGTACGAGCAGTACTTC.

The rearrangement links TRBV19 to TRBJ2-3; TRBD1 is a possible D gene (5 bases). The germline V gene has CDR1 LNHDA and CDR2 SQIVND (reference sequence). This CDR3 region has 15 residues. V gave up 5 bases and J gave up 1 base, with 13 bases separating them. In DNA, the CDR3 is TGTGCCAGTAGTGAGACGGACACCCGCACAGATACGCAGTATTTT. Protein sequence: CASSETDTRTDTQYF.

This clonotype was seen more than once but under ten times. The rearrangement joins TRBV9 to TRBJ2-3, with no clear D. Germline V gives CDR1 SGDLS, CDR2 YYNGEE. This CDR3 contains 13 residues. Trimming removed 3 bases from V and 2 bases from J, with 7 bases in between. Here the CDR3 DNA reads TGTGCCAGCAGCGCACAAGACACAGATACGCAGTATTTT. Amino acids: CASSAQDTDTQYF.

The CDR3 loop is CASSPGQGDPQYF. As DNA, the CDR3 is TGTGCCAGCAGTCCGGGACAGGGGGATCCGCAGTATTTT. This rearrangement joins TRBV12-3 or TRBV12-4 to TRBJ2-3, with 11 bases lining up with TRBD1. The CDR3 loop spans 13 amino acids. J lost 10 bases, V lost 5 bases, and 5 bases had no gene match.

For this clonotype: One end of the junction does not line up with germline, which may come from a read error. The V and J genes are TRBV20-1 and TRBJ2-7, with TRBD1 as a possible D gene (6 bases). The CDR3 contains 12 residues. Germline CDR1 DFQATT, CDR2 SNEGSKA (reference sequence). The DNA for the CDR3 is TGTAGTACAGGGATTAGCTCCTACGAGCAGTACTTC. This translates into CSTGISSYEQYF.

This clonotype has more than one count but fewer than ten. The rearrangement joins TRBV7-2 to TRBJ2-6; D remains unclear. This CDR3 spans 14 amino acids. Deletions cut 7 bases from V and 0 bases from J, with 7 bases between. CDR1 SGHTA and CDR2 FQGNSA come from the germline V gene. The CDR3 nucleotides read TGTGCCAGCACCCAAAGCTCTGGGGCCAACGTCCTGACTTTC. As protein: CASTQSSGANVLTF. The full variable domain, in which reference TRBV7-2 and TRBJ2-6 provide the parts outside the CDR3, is GAGVSQSPSNKVTEKGKDVELRCDPISGHTALYWYRQSLGQGLEFLIYFQGNSAPDKSGLPSDRFSAERTGGSVSTLTIQRTQQEDSAVYLCASTQSSGANVLTFGAGSRLTVL.

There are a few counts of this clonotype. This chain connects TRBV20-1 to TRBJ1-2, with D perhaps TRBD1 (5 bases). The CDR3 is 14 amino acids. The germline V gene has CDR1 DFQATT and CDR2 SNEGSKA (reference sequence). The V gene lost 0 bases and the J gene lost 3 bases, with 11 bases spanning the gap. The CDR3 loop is CSARDHGRDYGYTF. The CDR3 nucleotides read TGCAGTGCTAGAGATCACGGCAGGGACTATGGCTACACCTTC.

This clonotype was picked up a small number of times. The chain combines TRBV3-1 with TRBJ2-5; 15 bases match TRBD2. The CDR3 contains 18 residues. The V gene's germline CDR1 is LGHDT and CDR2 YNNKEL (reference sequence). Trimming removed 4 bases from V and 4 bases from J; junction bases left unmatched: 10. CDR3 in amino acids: CASSPGLAGGSRLETQYF. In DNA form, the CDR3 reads TGTGCCAGCAGCCCTGGACTAGCGGGAGGGTCGAGGTTAGAGACCCAGTACTTC.

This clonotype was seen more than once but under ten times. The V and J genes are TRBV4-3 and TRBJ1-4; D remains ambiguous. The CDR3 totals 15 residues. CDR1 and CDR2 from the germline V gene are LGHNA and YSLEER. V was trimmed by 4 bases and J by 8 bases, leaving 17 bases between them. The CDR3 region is CASSPTEGSREKLFF. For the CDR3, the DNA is TGCGCCAGCAGCCCCACTGAGGGATCCCGCGAAAAACTGTTTTTT.

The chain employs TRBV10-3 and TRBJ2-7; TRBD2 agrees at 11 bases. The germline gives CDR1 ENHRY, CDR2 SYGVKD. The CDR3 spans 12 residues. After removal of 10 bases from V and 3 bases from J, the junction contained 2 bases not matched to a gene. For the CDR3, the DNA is TGTGCCAGTGGACTAGCGGGCTACGAGCAGTACTTC. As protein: CASGLAGYEQYF.

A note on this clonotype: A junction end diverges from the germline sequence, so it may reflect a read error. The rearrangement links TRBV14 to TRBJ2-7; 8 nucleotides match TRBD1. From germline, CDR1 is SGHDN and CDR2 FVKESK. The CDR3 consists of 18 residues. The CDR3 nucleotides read TGTGCCAGCAGCAAAGAGCGCAGGGGGCAAATTTATATATGCGAGCAGTACTTC. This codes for CASSKERRGQIYICEQYF.

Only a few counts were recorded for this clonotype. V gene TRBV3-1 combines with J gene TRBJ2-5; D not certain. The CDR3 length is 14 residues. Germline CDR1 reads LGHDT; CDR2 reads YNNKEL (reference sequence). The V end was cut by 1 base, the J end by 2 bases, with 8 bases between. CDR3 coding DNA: TGTGCCAGCAGCCAAGCGGCAGGTCAAGAGACCCAGTACTTC. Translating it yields CASSQAAGQETQYF.

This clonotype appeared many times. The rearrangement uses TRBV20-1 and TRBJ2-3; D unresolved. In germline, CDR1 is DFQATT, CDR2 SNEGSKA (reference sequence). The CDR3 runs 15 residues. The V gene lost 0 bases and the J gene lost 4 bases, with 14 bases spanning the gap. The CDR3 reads CSARDQGFRADTQYF. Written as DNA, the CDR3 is TGCAGTGCTAGAGATCAAGGCTTTCGGGCAGATACGCAGTATTTT.

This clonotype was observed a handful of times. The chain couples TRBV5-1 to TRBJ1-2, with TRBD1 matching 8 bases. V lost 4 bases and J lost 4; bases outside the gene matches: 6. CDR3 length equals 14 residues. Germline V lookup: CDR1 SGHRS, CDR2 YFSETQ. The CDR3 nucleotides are TGCGCCAGCAGCGTCTCCGGGACAGGCTATGGCTACACCTTC. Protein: CASSVSGTGYGYTF.